A single sample is the source of the 8 T cell receptor beta chains below, sequenced in a study of long-term antiretroviral therapy in people with HIV. The libraries were made with immunoSEQ v3.0 at survey level. Clones were sequenced by immunoSEQ multiplex PCR, and TCRdb holds only the in-frame ones, with some missing. This table has 31,000 or so clones, roughly 96% appearing once. The specimen was unsorted PBMCs, collected roughly 6.4 years after starting antiretroviral therapy. The receptors come from a man aged 25-45 years with HIV.

The chain is built from TRBV6-6 and TRBJ2-1, with a tentative D call TRBD2 (5 bases). V shed 6 bases and J shed 3 bases, with 18 bases lying between them. Germline values: CDR1 MNHNY, CDR2 SVGAGI (reference sequence). This CDR3 is 16 amino acids long. The CDR3 region is CASRSQASRDYNEQFF. The CDR3 DNA is TGTGCCAGCAGATCTCAGGCGTCTCGGGACTACAATGAGCAGTTCTTC.

The V and J genes are TRBV11-2 and TRBJ2-2, with 7 positions matching TRBD2. V lost 7 bases to trimming and J lost 3 bases; unmatched junction nucleotides: 8. The CDR3 consists of 15 residues. Germline V gene data show CDR1 as SGHAT and CDR2 as FQNNGV. This chain's CDR3 is CASTPGRVDTGELFF. CDR3 nucleotide sequence: TGTGCCAGCACCCCAGGGAGGGTCGACACCGGGGAGCTGTTTTTT.

The J gene is TRBJ2-1, the V gene TRBV9; D tentatively reads TRBD1 or TRBD2 (6 bases each). The CDR3 loop spans 16 amino acids. The germline V gene has CDR1 SGDLS and CDR2 YYNGEE. The V end was cut by 5 bases, the J end by 0 bases, with 15 bases between. CDR3 region: CASSRGETPSYNEQFF. Written as DNA, the CDR3 is TGTGCCAGCAGTAGGGGGGAGACACCCTCCTACAATGAGCAGTTCTTC.

This chain links TRBV4-3 with TRBJ2-1; 7 positions agree with TRBD2. The CDR3 spans 17 residues. Unmatched junction bases numbered 12, after V lost 1 base and J lost 6 bases. In germline, CDR1 is LGHNA, CDR2 YSLEER. CDR3 in amino acids: CASSQGGERDYPNEQFF. The DNA of the CDR3 is TGCGCCAGCAGCCAAGGAGGTGAAAGGGACTATCCCAATGAGCAGTTCTTC.

The CDR3 is CSATDRGRGSGDFSNQPQHF. The CDR3 DNA reads as TGCAGCGCTACGGACAGGGGGCGGGGTTCTGGCGATTTTAGCAATCAGCCCCAGCATTTT. The chain uses TRBV29-1 and TRBJ1-5, with TRBD1 identical over 11 bases. This CDR3 spans 20 amino acids. The V and J ends lost 7 bases and 0 bases, in that order; junction bases with no gene match: 20. Germline-derived CDR1 and CDR2 are SQVTM and ANQGSEA.

The chain couples TRBV7-9 to TRBJ2-7; no firm D call. This CDR3 spans 16 amino acids. V was shortened by 5 bases and J by 0 bases, with 17 bases between the two germline ends. Germline CDR1 is SEHNR and CDR2 is FQNEAQ (reference sequence). CDR3 sequence reads: CASSTTGVPSSYEQYF. CDR3 sequence (DNA): TGTGCCAGCAGCACTACTGGAGTCCCGAGCTCCTACGAGCAGTACTTC.

The CDR3 sequence: CASSVWTGITYEQYF. The CDR3, as DNA: TGTGCCAGCAGTGTATGGACAGGGATAACCTACGAGCAGTACTTC. The rearrangement uses TRBV2 and TRBJ2-5, with TRBD1 matching over 8 bases. The J call is in doubt because the DNA end fits TRBJ2-7 better. The CDR3 covers 15 residues. The germline gives CDR1 SNHLY, CDR2 FYNNEI.

This chain connects TRBV7-2 to TRBJ1-2, with no clear D. Germline V gene sequence: CDR1 SGHTA, CDR2 FQGNSA. This CDR3 is built from 12 residues. V lost 4 bases and J lost 6, with 9 bases in between. In nucleotides, the CDR3 is TGTGCCAGCAGCTCTTCGACAAATGGCTACACCTTC. Protein sequence: CASSSSTNGYTF.